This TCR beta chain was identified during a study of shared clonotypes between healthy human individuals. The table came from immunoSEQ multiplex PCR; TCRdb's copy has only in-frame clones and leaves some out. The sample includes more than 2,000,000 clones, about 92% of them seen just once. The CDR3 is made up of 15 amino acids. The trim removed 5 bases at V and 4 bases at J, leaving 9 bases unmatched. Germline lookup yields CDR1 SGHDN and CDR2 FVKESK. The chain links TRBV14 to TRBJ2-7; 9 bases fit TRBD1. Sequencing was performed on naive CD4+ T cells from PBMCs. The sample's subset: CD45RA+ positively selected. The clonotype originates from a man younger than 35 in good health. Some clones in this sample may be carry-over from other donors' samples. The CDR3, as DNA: TGTGCCAGCAGCAATCTTTACAGGGGGCGTTACGAGCAGTACTTC. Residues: CASSNLYRGRYEQYF.